Listed below are T cell receptor beta chains from one sample, sequenced in a study of cytomegalovirus exposure and HLA in healthy donors. Produced via immunoSEQ multiplex PCR; TCRdb's table is partial and in-frame only. The sample yields 150,000 to 200,000 clones, around 74% seen once. Sequencing was carried out using PBMCs. The receptors here all came from a female donor in good health and CMV-seronegative. CDR3s include the opening cysteine and the closing phenylalanine or tryptophan. Fields, in order: CDR3 length, J gene, clone size, V gene, D gene, CDR3 DNA, CDR3 protein. The D gene is left open where the match is weak. The size field is filled for only some rows; it gives once, few, many or a size class.

CDR3 length: 15; J gene: TRBJ2-7; clone size: once; V gene: TRBV7-2; D gene: NA; CDR3 DNA: TGTGCCAGCAGCTTAGAGGGTCTAAGGGGGTACGAGCAGTACTTC; CDR3 protein: CASSLEGLRGYEQYF
CDR3 length: 13; J gene: TRBJ2-2; clone size: NA; V gene: TRBV30; D gene: TRBD2; CDR3 DNA: TGTGCCTGGAGCCTAGCGGGATACGTGGAGCTGTTTTTT; CDR3 protein: CAWSLAGYVELFF
CDR3 length: 12; J gene: TRBJ2-7; clone size: NA; V gene: TRBV7-9; D gene: NA; CDR3 DNA: TGTGCCAGCAGCCGGACAGCGTACGAGCAGTACTTC; CDR3 protein: CASSRTAYEQYF
CDR3 length: 15; J gene: TRBJ1-5; clone size: NA; V gene: TRBV2; D gene: TRBD1; CDR3 DNA: TGTGCCAGCAGAGGGAACCCAGGGGGTAATCAGCCCCAGCATTTT; CDR3 protein: CASRGNPGGNQPQHF
CDR3 length: 13; J gene: TRBJ1-2; clone size: NA; V gene: TRBV19; D gene: NA; CDR3 DNA: TGTGCCAGTCAAGAGAGGGATGACTATGGCTACACCTTC; CDR3 protein: CASQERDDYGYTF
CDR3 length: 14; J gene: TRBJ2-7; clone size: few; V gene: TRBV5-5; D gene: NA; CDR3 DNA: TGTGCCAGCAGCTTGACCGGGTCCCCCTACGAGCAGTACTTC; CDR3 protein: CASSLTGSPYEQYF
CDR3 length: 15; J gene: TRBJ2-7; clone size: NA; V gene: TRBV5-1; D gene: TRBD1; CDR3 DNA: TGCGCCAGCAGCTTGGGACAGGGGAAATCCTACGAGCAGTACTTC; CDR3 protein: CASSLGQGKSYEQYF
CDR3 length: 15; J gene: TRBJ1-5; clone size: NA; V gene: TRBV15; D gene: NA; CDR3 DNA: TGTGCCACCAGCAGAGAGGGCAGGGACAATCAGCCCCAGCATTTT; CDR3 protein: CATSREGRDNQPQHF
CDR3 length: 18; J gene: TRBJ2-1; clone size: NA; V gene: TRBV14; D gene: NA; CDR3 DNA: TGTGCCAGCAGCCAAGTGATAAGTTTTCAGGGTACGGTCAATGAGCAGTTCTTC; CDR3 protein: CASSQVISFQGTVNEQFF
CDR3 length: 13; J gene: TRBJ1-4; clone size: NA; V gene: TRBV29-1; D gene: NA; CDR3 DNA: TGCAGCGTTGATCTACAGGGAGATGAAAAACTGTTTTTT; CDR3 protein: CSVDLQGDEKLFF
CDR3 length: 17; J gene: TRBJ2-1; clone size: NA; V gene: TRBV9; D gene: NA; CDR3 DNA: TGTGCCAGCAGCCCCCGTTTAGGTGGGAGCTCCTACAATGAGCAGTTCTTC; CDR3 protein: CASSPRLGGSSYNEQFF
CDR3 length: 15; J gene: TRBJ2-2; clone size: NA; V gene: TRBV28; D gene: TRBD2; CDR3 DNA: TGTGCCAGCACCGGACTAGCGGGCTACACCGGGGAGCTGTTTTTT; CDR3 protein: CASTGLAGYTGELFF
CDR3 length: 17; J gene: TRBJ2-3; clone size: NA; V gene: TRBV7-3; D gene: NA; CDR3 DNA: TGTGCCAGCAGCTTAACACCTCCAGGGGCCAGCACAGATACGCAGTATTTT; CDR3 protein: CASSLTPPGASTDTQYF
CDR3 length: 13; J gene: TRBJ2-3; clone size: NA; V gene: TRBV30; D gene: NA; CDR3 DNA: TGTGCCTTATTGAGGACAGCCAGGGATACGCAGTATTTT; CDR3 protein: CALLRTARDTQYF
CDR3 length: 14; J gene: TRBJ2-3; clone size: NA; V gene: TRBV7-9; D gene: NA; CDR3 DNA: TGTGCCAGCAGCCGGACTGGCCGCACAGATACGCAGTATTTT; CDR3 protein: CASSRTGRTDTQYF
CDR3 length: 14; J gene: TRBJ2-7; clone size: NA; V gene: TRBV28; D gene: NA; CDR3 DNA: TGTGCCAGCAGTTTGGACGGGGTGGGCGACGAGCAGTACTTC; CDR3 protein: CASSLDGVGDEQYF
CDR3 length: 16; J gene: TRBJ1-4; clone size: NA; V gene: TRBV19; D gene: TRBD1; CDR3 DNA: TGTGCCAGTAGTGTGGCGTCGGACAGGGTTGGTGAAAAACTGTTTTTT; CDR3 protein: CASSVASDRVGEKLFF
CDR3 length: 13; J gene: TRBJ1-1; clone size: NA; V gene: TRBV5-1; D gene: NA; CDR3 DNA: TGCGCCAGCAGCCGGACAGCGAACACTGAAGCTTTCTTT; CDR3 protein: CASSRTANTEAFF
CDR3 length: 14; J gene: TRBJ2-7; clone size: once; V gene: TRBV5-6; D gene: TRBD1; CDR3 DNA: TGTGCCAGCAGCTTGGGGACAGGCAGCCACGAGCAGTACTTC; CDR3 protein: CASSLGTGSHEQYF
CDR3 length: 16; J gene: TRBJ2-3; clone size: NA; V gene: TRBV5-1; D gene: TRBD2; CDR3 DNA: TGCGCCAGCAGCTTGGTACTAGCGGGGGACACAGATACGCAGTATTTT; CDR3 protein: CASSLVLAGDTDTQYF
CDR3 length: 12; J gene: TRBJ1-1; clone size: NA; V gene: TRBV29-1; D gene: TRBD1; CDR3 DNA: TGCAGCGTTGATTACAGGGGCACTGAAGCTTTCTTT; CDR3 protein: CSVDYRGTEAFF
CDR3 length: 14; J gene: TRBJ2-7; clone size: NA; V gene: TRBV9; D gene: NA; CDR3 DNA: TGTGCCAGCAGCGCCACAGGGTACCCAGAAGAGCAGTACTTC; CDR3 protein: CASSATGYPEEQYF
CDR3 length: 13; J gene: TRBJ1-2; clone size: NA; V gene: TRBV6-1; D gene: NA; CDR3 DNA: TGTGCCAGCAGTGATGGGCCCGGCTATGGCTACACCTTC; CDR3 protein: CASSDGPGYGYTF
CDR3 length: 18; J gene: TRBJ1-1; clone size: NA; V gene: TRBV28; D gene: TRBD1; CDR3 DNA: TGTGCCAGTCAAACCTCGATAAACAGGGGGCGCGGGGACACTGAAGCTTTCTTT; CDR3 protein: CASQTSINRGRGDTEAFF
CDR3 length: 15; J gene: TRBJ1-2; clone size: NA; V gene: TRBV28; D gene: NA; CDR3 DNA: TGTGCCAGCACCAGATTATCGGGAGCTAACTATGGCTACACCTTC; CDR3 protein: CASTRLSGANYGYTF
CDR3 length: 17; J gene: TRBJ1-5; clone size: NA; V gene: TRBV5-8; D gene: TRBD1; CDR3 DNA: TGTGCCAGCAGCATCGGCGGACAGGGCGGCGGCAATCAGCCCCAGCATTTT; CDR3 protein: CASSIGGQGGGNQPQHF
CDR3 length: 14; J gene: TRBJ2-7; clone size: NA; V gene: TRBV6-6; D gene: NA; CDR3 DNA: TGTGCCAGCAGTTATGGGGACATGTCCTACGAGCAGTACTTC; CDR3 protein: CASSYGDMSYEQYF
CDR3 length: 17; J gene: TRBJ2-1; clone size: NA; V gene: TRBV6-1; D gene: NA; CDR3 DNA: TGTGCCAGCAGTGAAGCGCGAGCGAGATACTCCTACAATGAGCAGTTCTTC; CDR3 protein: CASSEARARYSYNEQFF
CDR3 length: 16; J gene: TRBJ1-1; clone size: NA; V gene: TRBV28; D gene: TRBD1; CDR3 DNA: TGTGCCAGCAGGCAACAGGGGCATGTGATGAACACTGAAGCTTTCTTT; CDR3 protein: CASRQQGHVMNTEAFF
CDR3 length: 18; J gene: TRBJ2-3; clone size: NA; V gene: TRBV9; D gene: TRBD2; CDR3 DNA: TGTGCCAGCAGCGTAGATGTGGCTAGCGGGGGACCCAGAGATACGCAGTATTTT; CDR3 protein: CASSVDVASGGPRDTQYF
CDR3 length: 15; J gene: TRBJ2-5; clone size: NA; V gene: TRBV7-6; D gene: TRBD1; CDR3 DNA: TGTGCCAGCAGCTTAGCCGGGACAGACCAAGAGACCCAGTACTTC; CDR3 protein: CASSLAGTDQETQYF
CDR3 length: 14; J gene: TRBJ1-3; clone size: NA; V gene: TRBV9; D gene: TRBD1; CDR3 DNA: TGTGCCAGCAGCCCGACGACAGGGCAAAACACCATATATTTT; CDR3 protein: CASSPTTGQNTIYF
CDR3 length: 16; J gene: TRBJ2-4; clone size: NA; V gene: TRBV21-1; D gene: NA; CDR3 DNA: TGTGCCAGCAGCAAAGCAGTGAGACGGGTGAGGAACATTCAGTACTTC; CDR3 protein: CASSKAVRRVRNIQYF
CDR3 length: 13; J gene: TRBJ1-1; clone size: NA; V gene: TRBV28; D gene: NA; CDR3 DNA: TGTGCCAGTGCGGGGGGCAGAGACACTGAAGCTTTCTTT; CDR3 protein: CASAGGRDTEAFF
CDR3 length: 16; J gene: TRBJ2-2; clone size: NA; V gene: TRBV11-2; D gene: NA; CDR3 DNA: TGTGCCAGCAGCGGTCGTGGCAGGGTGGCTACCGGGGAGCTGTTTTTT; CDR3 protein: CASSGRGRVATGELFF
CDR3 length: 14; J gene: TRBJ2-3; clone size: NA; V gene: TRBV18; D gene: TRBD2; CDR3 DNA: TGTGCCAGCTCACCACAGCGGGGTCGGGATACGCAGTATTTT; CDR3 protein: CASSPQRGRDTQYF
CDR3 length: 18; J gene: TRBJ2-2; clone size: NA; V gene: TRBV9; D gene: TRBD2; CDR3 DNA: TGTGCCAGCAGCGTAGCGAAGCGGGGGGCCACGAACACCGGGGAGCTGTTTTTT; CDR3 protein: CASSVAKRGATNTGELFF
CDR3 length: 15; J gene: TRBJ1-4; clone size: NA; V gene: TRBV7-9; D gene: NA; CDR3 DNA: TGTGCCAGCAGCACACCCCGGCAGGGTGGTGAAAAACTGTTTTTT; CDR3 protein: CASSTPRQGGEKLFF
CDR3 length: 16; J gene: TRBJ1-6; clone size: NA; V gene: TRBV6-6; D gene: TRBD1; CDR3 DNA: TGTGCCAGCAGCTCCTTTCTCGGACAGGTCAATTCACCCCTCCACTTT; CDR3 protein: CASSSFLGQVNSPLHF
CDR3 length: 14; J gene: TRBJ2-5; clone size: NA; V gene: TRBV6-6; D gene: TRBD1; CDR3 DNA: TGTGCCAGCAGTTTCGACAGGGCCCAAGAGACCCAGTACTTC; CDR3 protein: CASSFDRAQETQYF
CDR3 length: 13; J gene: TRBJ1-2; clone size: NA; V gene: TRBV7-9; D gene: NA; CDR3 DNA: TGTGCCAGCAGCTTAGGGGAGAACTATGGCTACACCTTC; CDR3 protein: CASSLGENYGYTF
CDR3 length: 12; J gene: TRBJ2-3; clone size: few; V gene: TRBV5-4; D gene: TRBD2; CDR3 DNA: TGTGCCGGCGGGAGTGGCACAGATACGCAGTATTTT; CDR3 protein: CAGGSGTDTQYF
CDR3 length: 12; J gene: TRBJ2-3; clone size: few; V gene: TRBV15; D gene: NA; CDR3 DNA: TGTGCCACCAGCAGATTTACAGGGACGCAGTATTTT; CDR3 protein: CATSRFTGTQYF
CDR3 length: 13; J gene: TRBJ1-1; clone size: once; V gene: TRBV19; D gene: TRBD1; CDR3 DNA: TGTGCCAGTAGTATTAGACAGGGGAATGAAGCTTTCTTT; CDR3 protein: CASSIRQGNEAFF
CDR3 length: 15; J gene: TRBJ2-1; clone size: NA; V gene: TRBV4-1; D gene: NA; CDR3 DNA: TGCGCCAGCAGGGAAGGAACTAGCTACTTGGATGAGCAGTTCTTC; CDR3 protein: CASREGTSYLDEQFF
CDR3 length: 16; J gene: TRBJ2-5; clone size: NA; V gene: TRBV7-6; D gene: TRBD2; CDR3 DNA: TGTGCCAGCAGCTTAGGCGGGACTACCGGACTGGAGACCCAGTACTTC; CDR3 protein: CASSLGGTTGLETQYF
CDR3 length: 15; J gene: TRBJ2-3; clone size: NA; V gene: TRBV6-5; D gene: TRBD2; CDR3 DNA: TGTGCCAGCAGGGGACTAGCGGGAAACACAGATACGCAGTATTTT; CDR3 protein: CASRGLAGNTDTQYF
CDR3 length: 15; J gene: TRBJ1-2; clone size: NA; V gene: TRBV14; D gene: NA; CDR3 DNA: TGTGCCAGCAGCCCACAAAAATCCTACCCGGGAGGCTACACCTTC; CDR3 protein: CASSPQKSYPGGYTF
CDR3 length: 12; J gene: TRBJ2-1; clone size: NA; V gene: TRBV7-6; D gene: NA; CDR3 DNA: TGTGCCAGCGGAGGGAACGGAAATGAGCAGTTCTTC; CDR3 protein: CASGGNGNEQFF
CDR3 length: 12; J gene: TRBJ2-1; clone size: NA; V gene: TRBV29-1; D gene: TRBD2; CDR3 DNA: TGCAGCGTTCGGGGGGAGAACAATGAGCAGTTCTTC; CDR3 protein: CSVRGENNEQFF
CDR3 length: 15; J gene: TRBJ2-5; clone size: NA; V gene: TRBV5-8; D gene: NA; CDR3 DNA: TGTGCCAGCAGCATAGGGACATCCGACGGAGAGACCCAGTACTTC; CDR3 protein: CASSIGTSDGETQYF